The entry that follows covers one T cell receptor beta chain sequence. This sample is part of a study of CD8 T cells in Susac syndrome. The authors reverse transcribed about 0.5 to 1 ug RNA with random hexamers. TCRdb itself ran the immunoSEQ multiplex PCR reads through MiXCR, one entry per CDR3 protein. The sample lists about 190,000 distinct CDR3 sequences, roughly 94% seen once, with 0.15% to 0.2% in the top ten. The CDR3 totals 16 residues. V was clipped by 0 bases and J by 4 bases; unmatched bases: 9. Germline V gene data show CDR1 as SGDLS and CDR2 as YYNGEE. TCR beta sequences were obtained from blood CD8+ and CD4+ T cells.

The sample was CD8+ T cells from PBMCs. This chain uses TRBV9 with TRBJ1-2, with 7 bases fitting TRBD1. The sequence derives from a human donor with Susac syndrome. CDR3 DNA: TGTGCCAGCAGCGTAGAGGCCATTAACAGGGGCTATGGCTACACCTTC. Residues: CASSVEAINRGYGYTF.